A single sample gave rise to the 14 T cell receptor beta chains below, sequenced in a study of T cell responses to AZD1222 COVID-19 vaccine. Profiled with immunoSEQ multiplex PCR; TCRdb holds only in-frame clones, not every one. The sample lists some 61,000 clones; more than 85% were seen once. Sequenced here: peripheral blood, sampled on day 0 of AZD1222 vaccination. The receptors here all came from an adult in good health.

The chain is built from TRBV18 and TRBJ2-1; 7 bases align to TRBD1. V shed 6 bases, J shed 12 bases, and the junction held 8 bases outside the gene matches. Germline assignment: CDR1 KGHSH and CDR2 LQKENI. The CDR3 spans 12 residues. CDR3 sequence (DNA): TGTGCCAGCTCCCCTGACAGGGATGGGCAGTTCTTC. Translated: CASSPDRDGQFF.

The chain joins TRBV10-1 to TRBJ2-1; D remains ambiguous. V lost 2 bases, J lost 0 bases, and 5 bases lay in between. This CDR3 region has 14 residues. Germline V gives CDR1 WNHNN, CDR2 SYGVQD (reference sequence). CDR3: CASSERSSYNEQFF. DNA of the CDR3: TGCGCCAGCAGTGAGCGGAGCTCCTACAATGAGCAGTTCTTC.

The chain carries TRBV29-1 and TRBJ1-1, with 8 bases that match TRBD1. With 3 bases clipped from V and 3 bases from J, the junction kept 6 bases outside the gene matches. This CDR3 has 14 amino acids. From germline, CDR1 is SQVTM and CDR2 ANQGSEA. CDR3 nucleotide sequence: TGCAGCGTTGACAGGGGGCGTCAGGACACTGAAGCTTTCTTT. It is translated as CSVDRGRQDTEAFF.

The chain has TRBV18 and TRBJ1-2, with D hard to call. The germline CDR1 and CDR2 sequences are KGHSH and LQKENI. The V end lost 2 bases, the J end lost 0 bases, and 10 bases lay between the germline ends. The CDR3 loop spans 15 amino acids. The CDR3 DNA reads as TGTGCCAGCTCACCAGTCGAAAGTCCTAACTATGGCTACACCTTC. Residues: CASSPVESPNYGYTF.

This chain connects TRBV7-9 to TRBJ2-7, with 9 bases that match TRBD1. V dropped 4 bases and J dropped 1; count of bases not matched to a gene: 8. CDR1 SEHNR and CDR2 FQNEAQ come from the germline V gene (reference sequence). There are 16 residues in the CDR3. CDR3 residues: CASSYPPGQGSYEQYF. As DNA, the CDR3 is TGTGCCAGCAGCTACCCACCGGGACAGGGATCCTACGAGCAGTACTTC. Full variable domain (rest looked up from reference TRBV7-9 and TRBJ2-7): DTGVSQNPRHKITKRGQNVTFRCDPISEHNRLYWYRQTLGQGPEFLTYFQNEAQLEKSRLLSDRFSAERPKGSFSTLEIQRTEQGDSAMYLCASSYPPGQGSYEQYFGPGTRLTVT.

V usage is TRBV28 and J usage is TRBJ1-4, with D unclear. V was pared by 6 bases and J by 7 bases, with 15 bases between. This CDR3 spans 14 amino acids. CDR1 is MDHEN and CDR2 is SYDVKM in the germline V gene. This CDR3 reads CASSLSVALEKLFF. In DNA form, the CDR3 reads TGTGCCAGCAGCCTCTCCGTGGCGCTTGAAAAACTGTTTTTT.

The chain recombines TRBV19 with TRBJ1-5; D gene unclear. CDR1 and CDR2 from the germline V gene are LNHDA and SQIVND (reference sequence). Trimming left V 1 base short and J 5 bases short, with 18 bases between. The CDR3 runs 17 residues. The chain's CDR3 is CASSIVGFLGYDQPQHF. CDR3 in DNA: TGTGCCAGTAGTATAGTAGGTTTCCTCGGTTACGATCAGCCCCAGCATTTT.

The rearrangement uses TRBV7-2 and TRBJ1-5; TRBD1 might be the D (5 bases). The CDR3 has 16 residues. Germline CDR1 is SGHTA and CDR2 is FQGNSA. V lost 6 bases and J lost 0, with 15 bases in between. CDR3: CASRGGGHYSNQPQHF. The CDR3 DNA is TGTGCCAGCAGGGGCGGAGGACATTATAGCAATCAGCCCCAGCATTTT.

The rearrangement links TRBV28 to TRBJ2-3; no reliable D call. The CDR3 is 14 amino acids. Germline V CDR1 and CDR2: MDHEN, SYDVKM. V lost 6 bases and J lost 6, with 16 bases in between. The CDR3 is CASSPRLPSDTQYF. In DNA form, the CDR3 reads TGTGCCAGCAGCCCCCGCCTACCTTCGGATACGCAGTATTTT. Drawing the rest from reference TRBV28 and TRBJ2-3, the complete variable domain is DVKVTQSSRYLVKRTGEKVFLECVQDMDHENMFWYRQDPGLGLRLIYFSYDVKMKEKGDIPEGYSVSREKKERFSLILESASTNQTSMYLCASSPRLPSDTQYFGPGTRLTVL.

The chain uses TRBV5-6 and TRBJ2-6, with 9 bases identical to TRBD1. The CDR3 is 17 residues long. Germline CDR1 SGHDT, CDR2 YYEEEE. With V trimmed by 4 bases and J by 0 bases, 5 bases remained unmatched. The CDR3 spells CASSPGQGNSGANVLTF. The CDR3 nucleotides are TGTGCCAGCAGCCCGGGACAGGGTAACTCTGGGGCCAACGTCCTGACTTTC. Full variable domain (missing parts from reference TRBV5-6 and TRBJ2-6): DAGVTQSPTHLIKTRGQQVTLRCSPKSGHDTVSWYQQALGQGPQFIFQYYEEEERQRGNFPDRFSGHQFPNYSSELNVNALLLGDSALYLCASSPGQGNSGANVLTFGAGSRLTVL.

V is TRBV29-1 and J is TRBJ2-1; 8 bases map to TRBD2. V lost 2 bases, J lost 8 bases, and 8 bases stayed unmatched. The V gene's germline CDR1 is SQVTM and CDR2 ANQGSEA. This CDR3 is 14 amino acids long. CDR3 sequence reads: CSVEYGRAGDEQFF. As DNA, the CDR3 is TGCAGCGTTGAATACGGGAGGGCCGGCGATGAGCAGTTCTTC.

The chain carries TRBV25-1 and TRBJ2-7; possible D gene TRBD1, 5 bases. Germline V lookup: CDR1 MGHDK, CDR2 SYGVNS. The ends were cut back, 6 bases at V and 6 bases at J, with 15 bases in the middle. CDR3 length equals 13 residues. The CDR3 DNA reads as TGTGCCAGCAGCGAAGGGAATAGGGGCGAGCAGTACTTC. Its protein is CASSEGNRGEQYF.

This chain joins TRBV11-2 and TRBJ2-3; no clear D. Germline CDR1 is SGHAT and CDR2 is FQNNGV. The CDR3 length is 15 residues. Trimming stripped 1 base from V and 0 bases from J, with 8 bases between. The DNA for the CDR3 is TGTGCCAGCAGCTTAGTGGCGGACAGCACAGATACGCAGTATTTT. Protein product: CASSLVADSTDTQYF.

The V gene is TRBV6-4, the J gene TRBJ1-6, with 10 bases aligning to TRBD1. V lost 4 bases to trimming and J lost 16 bases; unmatched junction nucleotides: 7. This CDR3 region has 13 residues. Germline assignment: CDR1 MRHNA and CDR2 SNTAGT. The chain's CDR3 is CASSGGTGESLHF. CDR3 nucleotide sequence: TGTGCCAGCAGTGGCGGGACAGGGGAATCACTCCACTTT.